A selection of T cell receptor beta chains follows, all from one sample in a study of T cell responses to AZD1222 COVID-19 vaccine. This table comes from immunoSEQ multiplex PCR, and its TCRdb copy is limited to in-frame clones, with some not included. This table has about 88,000 clones, 85% to 90% appearing once. The specimen was peripheral blood, collected on day 0 of AZD1222 vaccination. These receptors were taken from an adult in good health. Each CDR3 is given without its conserved first and last residue. Size is omitted from some rows. Given values are once, few, many or a class for expanded clones.

size,J,V,CDR3
-,TRBJ1-2,TRBV6-1,ASSDPGQGSGYT
-,TRBJ2-5,TRBV2,ASYLPGVQETQY
-,TRBJ1-5,TRBV28,ASSSPWQPQH
-,TRBJ2-7,TRBV5-4,ASSVEGDEQY
-,TRBJ2-7,TRBV5-4,ASSSRGGRREQY
-,TRBJ1-3,TRBV6-5,ASSYSGARSGNTIY
-,TRBJ2-6,TRBV10-3,AISDWTGAGANVLT
-,TRBJ1-3,TRBV11-2,ASRGVGKIRNTIY
-,TRBJ2-3,TRBV10-3,AISGPEGDTQY
once,TRBJ2-6,TRBV4-1,ASSQTGTTISGANVLT
-,TRBJ1-4,TRBV10-3,AISGGGREEKLF
-,TRBJ2-1,TRBV30,AWTPPGQGWDEQF
-,TRBJ2-7,TRBV5-1,ASSPTPGSTGYEQY
-,TRBJ1-2,TRBV24-1,ATSDSSFSGTAYGYT
once,TRBJ2-5,TRBV9,ASSVASRSTETQY
once,TRBJ2-1,TRBV18,ATIEASGINEQF
-,TRBJ1-3,TRBV7-9,ATAQSSGNTIY
-,TRBJ2-4,TRBV28,ASSSDRPLAKNIQY
-,TRBJ1-2,TRBV2,ASSQFSGTGNGYT
once,TRBJ2-5,TRBV12-3/TRBV12-4,ASSPTTRTQY
-,TRBJ1-5,TRBV30,AWSRGRLLGQPQH
-,TRBJ1-6,TRBV15,ATSSGSLVSPLH
-,TRBJ2-7,TRBV9,ASSGGMGLYEQY
-,TRBJ2-5,TRBV2,ASSEGPSAAQY
once,TRBJ1-2,TRBV4-1,ASSKVPNRKTYGYT
-,TRBJ2-3,TRBV9,ASSGAVSTDTQY
-,TRBJ2-7,TRBV5-1,ASSLGSGYYEQY
-,TRBJ1-5,TRBV28,ASSLSDQPQH
-,TRBJ2-1,TRBV28,ASSLGTSGDGQF
-,TRBJ1-1,TRBV5-6,ASSLPTGGRSEAF
-,TRBJ2-1,TRBV18,ASSPGQGALNEQF
once,TRBJ2-1,TRBV29-1,SVARGSSYNEQF
-,TRBJ2-3,TRBV10-3,AISSTQGTTDTQY
-,TRBJ1-2,TRBV28,ASSLRLYGYT
-,TRBJ1-1,TRBV3-1/TRBV3-2,ASSRQPNTEAF
-,TRBJ1-2,TRBV18,ASSPERVSNYGYT
once,TRBJ1-2,TRBV11-2,ASSHTGTGYRANYGYT
-,TRBJ1-3,TRBV7-6,ASSLGGMEPGNTIY
-,TRBJ1-1,TRBV29-1,SVKQGMNTEAF
-,TRBJ1-1,TRBV20-1,SATDSDTEAF
-,TRBJ2-4,TRBV12-3/TRBV12-4,ASSFLVTNIQY
-,TRBJ2-3,TRBV11-2,ASLPWGGKNTDTQY
few,TRBJ2-3,TRBV20-1,SHGRGDTQY
-,TRBJ1-6,TRBV7-9,ASSLGGSSYNSPLH
-,TRBJ1-5,TRBV10-3,AISENQNNQPQH
-,TRBJ1-1,TRBV10-3,AITPGGQRTEAF
-,TRBJ2-3,TRBV5-4,ASSLGGATDTQY
once,TRBJ2-1,TRBV7-9,ASSPRDTIYNEQF